The T cell receptor (beta chain) under discussion was sequenced for a study of blood T cell repertoires in COVID-19. Seattle cases were enrolled at active infection and followed longitudinally. In the authors' methods: Reference gene primer amplification in the assay estimated nucleated cell counts. Sequencing was performed with immunoSEQ multiplex PCR; in TCRdb, only in-frame clones are kept and a portion is missing. V and J calls and clone size are copied from that table; D and trimming were computed from the DNA. The table lists approximately 50,000 clones, 70% to 85% of them singletons. CDR1 is SGHVS, CDR2 FQNEAQ, per germline. The V gene end was trimmed by 5 bases and the J gene end by 0 bases; junction bases not matched to a gene: 8. The CDR3 runs 16 residues.

This chain links TRBV7-8 with TRBJ1-2; 8 positions agree with TRBD1. Sample: peripheral blood. This TCR was sampled from a man older than 75 with COVID-19, enrolled during active disease. The CDR3, as DNA: TGTGCCAGCAGCCCCCGGGACAGGAGAGCTAACTATGGCTACACCTTC. Protein product: CASSPRDRRANYGYTF. The variable domain in full, with the rest retrieved from reference TRBV7-8 and TRBJ1-2, is GAGVSQSPRYKVAKRGQDVALRCDPISGHVSLFWYQQALGQGPEFLTYFQNEAQLDKSGLPSDRFFAERPEGSVSTLKIQRTQQEDSAVYLCASSPRDRRANYGYTFGSGTRLTVV.